The TCR beta chain under discussion was sequenced for a study of blood T cells in healthy people across ages. On this clonotype: Antigen: not known.

Using a J-beta primer mix together with a sample-barcoded 5' primer, a second PCR was run for about 6 to 11 cycles. TCRdb recomputed calls from the 5' RACE reads with MiXCR, one row per CDR3 protein. The sample holds over 1,300,000 distinct CDR3 sequences, approximately 59% seen once. Caucasian, healthy and from Russia, the donors were aged between about 6 and 90. V shed 3 bases and J shed 1 base, with 12 bases lying between them. CDR3 length equals 14 residues. CDR1 and CDR2 (germline): DFQATT, SNEGSKA (reference sequence). Findings and limits, study-wide: Researchers report that TCR beta diversity correlated strongly with naive T cell percentage. Naive and antigen-experienced cells were not separated, limiting conclusive comparison.

Specimen: blood. The receptor comes from a man aged 18 to 29 in good health. The rearrangement uses TRBV20-1 and TRBJ1-2, with D maybe TRBD1 (6 bases). DNA for the CDR3: TGCAGTGCTAGGGACAGAACCTTTAACTATGGCTACACCTTC. This gives the protein CSARDRTFNYGYTF.